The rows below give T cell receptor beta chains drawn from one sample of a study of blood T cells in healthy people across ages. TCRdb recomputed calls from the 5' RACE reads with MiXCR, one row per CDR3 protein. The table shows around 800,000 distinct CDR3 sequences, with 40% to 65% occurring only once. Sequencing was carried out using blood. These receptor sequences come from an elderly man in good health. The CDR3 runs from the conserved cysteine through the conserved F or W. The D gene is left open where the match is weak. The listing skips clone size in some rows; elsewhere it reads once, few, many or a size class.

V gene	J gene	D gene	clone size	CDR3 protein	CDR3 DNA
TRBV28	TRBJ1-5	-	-	CASSTTRAQPQHF	TGTGCCAGCAGTACTACCCGGGCTCAGCCCCAGCATTTT
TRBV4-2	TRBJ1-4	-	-	CASSPGRQQGMFF	TGTGCCAGCAGCCCGGGGAGGCAACAGGGAATGTTTTTT
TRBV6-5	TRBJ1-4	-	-	CASSYGGATNEKLFF	TGTGCCAGCAGTTACGGGGGAGCAACTAATGAAAAACTGTTTTTT
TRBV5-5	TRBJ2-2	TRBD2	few	CASSSWASGTGELFF	TGTGCCAGCAGCTCTTGGGCTAGCGGCACCGGGGAGCTGTTTTTT
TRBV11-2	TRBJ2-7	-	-	CASSLDRVTGTYEQYF	TGTGCCAGCAGCTTAGACCGGGTCACCGGTACGTACGAGCAGTACTTC
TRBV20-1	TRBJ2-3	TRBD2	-	CSARAGGGATDTQYF	TGCAGTGCTAGAGCGGGCGGGGGAGCCACAGATACGCAGTATTTT
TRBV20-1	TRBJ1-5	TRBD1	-	CSASKGTERVPQHF	TGCAGTGCTAGTAAGGGGACAGAGAGAGTGCCCCAGCATTTT
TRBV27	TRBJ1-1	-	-	CASSLRSGAGTEAFF	TGTGCCAGCAGTTTACGGTCAGGGGCCGGCACTGAAGCTTTCTTT
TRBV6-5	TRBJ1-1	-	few	CASRRFGVTEAFF	TGTGCCAGCAGGAGGTTTGGGGTAACTGAAGCTTTCTTT
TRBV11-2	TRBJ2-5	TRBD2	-	CASSLGGRAGKETQYF	TGTGCCAGCAGCTTGGGCGGGAGGGCCGGTAAGGAGACCCAGTACTTC
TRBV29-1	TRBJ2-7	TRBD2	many	CSVGGGPYEQYF	TGCAGCGTTGGCGGGGGGCCCTACGAGCAGTACTTC
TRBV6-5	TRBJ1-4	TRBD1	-	CASSYSWTGQEKLFF	TGTGCCAGCAGTTACTCGTGGACAGGGCAGGAAAAACTGTTTTTT
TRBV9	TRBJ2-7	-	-	CASSVNTGSLMYEQYF	TGTGCCAGCAGCGTGAACACGGGGTCTTTAATGTACGAGCAGTACTTC
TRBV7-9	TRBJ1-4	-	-	CASSSKQVEKLFF	TGTGCCAGCAGCTCCAAACAGGTCGAAAAACTGTTTTTT
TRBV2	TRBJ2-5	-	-	CASSNTRQVLETQYF	TGTGCCAGCAGTAACACTAGACAGGTATTGGAGACCCAGTACTTC
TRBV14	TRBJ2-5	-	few	CASSQDRDGQETQYF	TGTGCCAGCAGCCAAGACCGGGACGGGCAAGAGACCCAGTACTTC
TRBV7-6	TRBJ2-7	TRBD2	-	CASSRTGGLAGAIYEQYF	TGTGCCAGCAGCCGAACAGGGGGACTAGCGGGAGCGATTTACGAGCAGTACTTC
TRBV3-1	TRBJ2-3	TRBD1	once	CASSPRTGSGTDTQYF	TGTGCCAGCAGCCCCCGGACAGGGTCGGGTACAGATACGCAGTATTTT
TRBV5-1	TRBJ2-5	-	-	CASSLVSTGEQETQYF	TGCGCCAGCAGCTTGGTGTCAACGGGGGAACAAGAGACCCAGTACTTC
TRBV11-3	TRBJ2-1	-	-	CASSPSGTPDNEQFF	TGTGCCAGCAGCCCGAGCGGGACACCCGACAATGAGCAGTTCTTC
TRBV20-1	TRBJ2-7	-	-	CSASGDTFYEQYF	TGCAGTGCTAGCGGGGACACGTTCTACGAGCAGTACTTC
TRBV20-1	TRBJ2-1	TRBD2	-	CSASPGLAGGAYNEQFF	TGCAGTGCTAGTCCGGGACTAGCGGGAGGGGCTTACAATGAGCAGTTCTTC
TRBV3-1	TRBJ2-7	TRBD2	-	CASSQEGLAGFYEQYF	TGTGCCAGCAGCCAAGAAGGGCTAGCGGGGTTCTACGAGCAGTACTTC
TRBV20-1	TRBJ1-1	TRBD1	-	CSVPGQRNTEAFF	TGCAGTGTCCCGGGACAGAGGAACACTGAAGCTTTCTTT
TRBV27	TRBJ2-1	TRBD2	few	CASSTQGTSIYNEQFF	TGTGCCAGCAGCACCCAGGGGACTAGCATTTACAATGAGCAGTTCTTC
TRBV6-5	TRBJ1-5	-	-	CASSSGGGFSNQPQHF	TGTGCCAGCTCATCAGGTGGAGGGTTCAGCAATCAGCCCCAGCATTTT
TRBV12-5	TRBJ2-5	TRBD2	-	CASGLGTSGEETQYF	TGTGCTAGTGGTTTGGGGACTAGCGGGGAAGAGACCCAGTACTTC
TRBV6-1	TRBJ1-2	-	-	CASSEVMGLLFYGYTF	TGTGCCAGCAGTGAAGTAATGGGACTTCTATTTTATGGCTACACCTTC
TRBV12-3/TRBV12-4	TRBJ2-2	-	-	CASSLSSLNTGELFF	TGTGCCAGCAGTTTATCCAGCCTGAACACCGGGGAGCTGTTTTTT
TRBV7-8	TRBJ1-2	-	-	CASSLKRGRVEGYTF	TGTGCCAGCAGCTTAAAACGGGGCAGGGTAGAGGGCTACACCTTC
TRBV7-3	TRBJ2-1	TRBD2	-	CASRLLPTSGSGGQFF	TGTGCCAGCAGACTCCTTCCCACTAGCGGGAGCGGGGGGCAGTTCTTC
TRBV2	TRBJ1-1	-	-	CASGSLDMNTEAFF	TGTGCCAGTGGATCGCTGGACATGAACACTGAAGCTTTCTTT
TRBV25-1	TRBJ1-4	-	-	CASSGHSMGEKLFF	TGTGCCAGCAGTGGACACAGTATGGGTGAAAAACTGTTTTTT
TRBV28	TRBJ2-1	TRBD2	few	CASSGTSGNNEQFF	TGTGCCAGCAGTGGGACTAGCGGAAACAATGAGCAGTTCTTC
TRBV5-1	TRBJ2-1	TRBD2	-	CASSLSGRAVNEQFF	TGCGCCAGCAGCTTAAGCGGGAGGGCCGTCAATGAGCAGTTCTTC
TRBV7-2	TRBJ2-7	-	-	CASTPSTGSAEQYF	TGTGCCAGCACCCCGTCTACAGGGTCGGCCGAGCAGTACTTC
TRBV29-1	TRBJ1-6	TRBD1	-	CSVGRGVGTVSAPLHF	TGCAGCGTTGGCAGGGGGGTTGGTACAGTTTCTGCACCCCTCCACTTT
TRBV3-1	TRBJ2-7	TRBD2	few	CASSQDLGLAYSEQYF	TGTGCCAGCAGCCAAGATCTTGGACTAGCGTACTCCGAGCAGTACTTC
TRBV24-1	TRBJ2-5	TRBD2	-	CATSDTSGDSAETQYF	TGTGCCACCAGTGACACTAGCGGGGACAGTGCGGAGACCCAGTACTTC
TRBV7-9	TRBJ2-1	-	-	CASSLAGDIWGDEQFF	TGTGCCAGCAGCTTAGCGGGGGATATTTGGGGCGATGAGCAGTTCTTC
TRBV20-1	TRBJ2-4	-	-	CSADRDTLNIQYF	TGCAGTGCTGACCGGGACACCCTAAACATTCAGTACTTC
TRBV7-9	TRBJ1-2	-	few	CASSPTQVNYGYTF	TGTGCCAGCAGCCCCACCCAAGTAAACTATGGCTACACCTTC
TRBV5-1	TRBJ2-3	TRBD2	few	CASSLAGVGRDAYF	TGCGCCAGCAGCTTAGCGGGAGTAGGAAGAGACGCGTATTTT
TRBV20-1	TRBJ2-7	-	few	CSVRRAGRSYEQYF	TGCAGTGTCCGAAGGGCAGGGCGCTCCTACGAGCAGTACTTC
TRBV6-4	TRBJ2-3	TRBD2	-	CATSSGRLSDTQYF	TGTGCCACCTCGAGCGGGAGGCTTTCAGATACGCAGTATTTT
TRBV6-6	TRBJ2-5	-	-	CASRTTGRETQYF	TGTGCCAGCAGGACCACCGGTCGGGAGACCCAGTACTTC
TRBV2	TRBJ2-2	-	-	CASRGWHTGELFF	TGTGCCAGCAGAGGGTGGCACACCGGGGAGCTGTTTTTT
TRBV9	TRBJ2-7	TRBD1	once	CASGRTGRQEIQYF	TGTGCCAGCGGTCGGACAGGGCGACAAGAGATCCAGTACTTC
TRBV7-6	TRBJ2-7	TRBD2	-	CASSFVSGTYEQYF	TGTGCCAGCAGCTTCGTCAGCGGGACCTACGAGCAGTACTTC
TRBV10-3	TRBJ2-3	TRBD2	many	CAISEGAGGPIDTQYF	TGTGCCATCAGTGAGGGAGCGGGAGGGCCCATAGATACGCAGTATTTT
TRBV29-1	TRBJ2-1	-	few	CSVENPRGEQFF	TGCAGCGTGGAGAACCCCAGGGGTGAGCAGTTCTTC
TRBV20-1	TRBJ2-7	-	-	CSVRDPGRSYEQYF	TGCAGTGTCAGAGATCCGGGAAGATCCTACGAGCAGTACTTC
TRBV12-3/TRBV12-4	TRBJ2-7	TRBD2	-	CASTFSGISYEQYF	TGTGCCAGCACTTTTAGCGGGATCTCCTACGAGCAGTACTTC
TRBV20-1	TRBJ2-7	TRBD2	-	CSAAGLATYEQYF	TGCAGTGCTGCGGGACTAGCCACCTACGAGCAGTACTTC